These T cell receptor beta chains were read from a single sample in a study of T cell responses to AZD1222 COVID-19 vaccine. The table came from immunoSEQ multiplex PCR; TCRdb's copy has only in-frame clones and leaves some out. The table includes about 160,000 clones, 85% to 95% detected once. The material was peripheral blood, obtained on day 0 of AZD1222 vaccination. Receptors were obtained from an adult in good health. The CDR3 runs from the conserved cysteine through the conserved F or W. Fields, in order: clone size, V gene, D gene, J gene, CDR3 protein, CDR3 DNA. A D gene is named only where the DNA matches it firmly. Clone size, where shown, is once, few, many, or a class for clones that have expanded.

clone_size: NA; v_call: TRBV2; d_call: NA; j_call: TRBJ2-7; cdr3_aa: CASSARGALYEQYF; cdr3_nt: TGTGCCAGCAGCGCCAGGGGGGCTCTCTACGAGCAGTACTTC
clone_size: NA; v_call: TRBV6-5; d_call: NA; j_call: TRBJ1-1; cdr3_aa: CASSYSPERTAFF; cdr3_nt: TGTGCCAGCAGTTACTCCCCGGAGAGAACAGCTTTCTTT
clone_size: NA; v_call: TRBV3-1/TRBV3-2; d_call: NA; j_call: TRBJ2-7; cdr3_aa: CASSQGEDSYEQYF; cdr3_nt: TGTGCCAGCAGCCAAGGTGAGGACTCCTACGAGCAGTACTTC
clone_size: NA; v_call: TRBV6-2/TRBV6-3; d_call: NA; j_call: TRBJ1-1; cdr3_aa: CASSLMGNMNTEAFF; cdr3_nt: TGTGCCAGCAGTTTAATGGGGAACATGAACACTGAAGCTTTCTTT
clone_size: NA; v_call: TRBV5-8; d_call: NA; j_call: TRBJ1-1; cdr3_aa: CASSGALLGGNTEAFF; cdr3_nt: TGTGCCAGCAGCGGAGCCCTTCTTGGGGGGAACACTGAAGCTTTCTTT
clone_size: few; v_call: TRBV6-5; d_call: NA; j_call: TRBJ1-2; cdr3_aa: CASTLEVDYGYTF; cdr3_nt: TGTGCCAGCACCCTGGAAGTGGACTATGGCTACACCTTC
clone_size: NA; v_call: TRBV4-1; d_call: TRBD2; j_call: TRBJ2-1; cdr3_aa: CASSQDRTSGEQFF; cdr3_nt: TGCGCCAGCAGCCAAGATAGGACTAGCGGCGAGCAGTTCTTC
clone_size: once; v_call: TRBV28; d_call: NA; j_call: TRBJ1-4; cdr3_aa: CASSPPLGSTNEKLFF; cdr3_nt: TGTGCCAGCAGTCCCCCCCTGGGTTCAACTAATGAAAAACTGTTTTTT
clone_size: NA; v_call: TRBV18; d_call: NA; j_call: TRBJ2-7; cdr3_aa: CASSPPAGAAYEQYF; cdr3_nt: TGTGCCAGCTCACCACCGGCGGGGGCGGCCTACGAGCAGTACTTC
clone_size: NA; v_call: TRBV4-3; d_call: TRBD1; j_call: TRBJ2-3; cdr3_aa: CASSQDTGGATDTQYF; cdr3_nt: TGCGCCAGCAGCCAAGATACAGGGGGTGCGACAGATACGCAGTATTTT
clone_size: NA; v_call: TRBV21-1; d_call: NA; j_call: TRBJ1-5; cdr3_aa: CASSKAGDPSNQPQHF; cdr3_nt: TGTGCCAGCAGCAAAGCAGGAGACCCAAGCAATCAGCCCCAGCATTTT
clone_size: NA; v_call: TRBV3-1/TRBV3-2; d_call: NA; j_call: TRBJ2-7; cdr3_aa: CASSRTGTRLPGQYF; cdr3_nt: TGTGCCAGCAGCCGAACCGGGACTCGACTCCCGGGGCAGTACTTC
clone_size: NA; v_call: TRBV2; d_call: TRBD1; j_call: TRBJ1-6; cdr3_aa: CASREHTGVTPLHF; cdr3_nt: TGTGCCAGCAGGGAGCACACAGGGGTCACACCCCTCCACTTT
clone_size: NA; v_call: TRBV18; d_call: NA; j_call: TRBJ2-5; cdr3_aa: CASSPRGEETQYF; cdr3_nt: TGTGCCAGCTCACCACGGGGGGAAGAGACCCAGTACTTC
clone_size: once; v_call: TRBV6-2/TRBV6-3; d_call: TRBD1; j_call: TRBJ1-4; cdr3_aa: CASSTTGGAREKLFF; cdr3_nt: TGTGCCAGCAGCACTACAGGGGGCGCGAGAGAAAAACTGTTTTTT
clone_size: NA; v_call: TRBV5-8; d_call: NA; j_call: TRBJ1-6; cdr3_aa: CASSLVYGPKPTPLHF; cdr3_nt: TGTGCCAGCAGCTTGGTTTACGGCCCGAAGCCTACACCCCTCCACTTT
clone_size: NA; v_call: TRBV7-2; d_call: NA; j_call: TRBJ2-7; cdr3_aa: CASSSKTAYEQYF; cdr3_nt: TGTGCCAGCAGCTCCAAGACAGCCTACGAGCAGTACTTC
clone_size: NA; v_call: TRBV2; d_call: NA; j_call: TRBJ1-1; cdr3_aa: CASSGGTEAFF; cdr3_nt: TGTGCCAGCTCCGGGGGCACTGAAGCTTTCTTT
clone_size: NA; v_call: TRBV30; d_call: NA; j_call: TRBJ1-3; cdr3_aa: CAWNVGAGNTIYF; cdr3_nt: TGTGCCTGGAATGTGGGGGCTGGAAACACCATATATTTT
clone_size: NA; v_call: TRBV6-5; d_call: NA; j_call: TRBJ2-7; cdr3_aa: CASSYSIYGGNDEQYF; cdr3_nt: TGTGCCAGCAGTTACTCGATTTACGGGGGCAACGACGAGCAGTACTTC
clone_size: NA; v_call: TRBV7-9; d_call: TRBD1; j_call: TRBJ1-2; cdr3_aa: CASSSGTGSFGYTF; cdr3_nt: TGTGCCAGCAGCTCTGGGACAGGGTCTTTTGGCTACACCTTC
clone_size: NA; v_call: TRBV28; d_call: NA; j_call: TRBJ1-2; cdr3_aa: CASSSQGQLGYTF; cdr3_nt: TGTGCCAGCAGTTCCCAGGGACAACTCGGCTACACCTTC
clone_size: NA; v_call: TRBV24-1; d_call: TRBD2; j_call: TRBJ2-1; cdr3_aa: CATAGLGNNEQFF; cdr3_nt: TGTGCCACAGCGGGATTGGGGAACAATGAGCAGTTCTTC
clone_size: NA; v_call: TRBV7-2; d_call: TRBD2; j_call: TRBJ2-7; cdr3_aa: CASRTGGSYEQYF; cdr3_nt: TGTGCCAGCAGAACCGGGGGGTCCTACGAGCAGTACTTC
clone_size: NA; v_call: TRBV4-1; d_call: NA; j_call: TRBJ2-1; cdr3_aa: CASSQDLQNEQFF; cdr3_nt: TGCGCCAGCAGCCAAGATCTCCAGAATGAGCAGTTCTTC
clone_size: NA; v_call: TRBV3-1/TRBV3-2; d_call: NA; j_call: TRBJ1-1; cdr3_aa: CASSQTLQGTEAFF; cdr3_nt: TGTGCCAGCAGCCAAACATTACAGGGAACTGAAGCTTTCTTT
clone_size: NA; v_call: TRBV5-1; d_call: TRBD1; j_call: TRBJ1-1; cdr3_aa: CASSRTGMGTEAFF; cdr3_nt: TGCGCCAGCAGCCGGACAGGGATGGGCACTGAAGCTTTCTTT
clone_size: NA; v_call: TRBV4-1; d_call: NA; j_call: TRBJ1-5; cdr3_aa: CASSQAGWGESNQPQHF; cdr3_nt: TGCGCCAGCAGCCAAGCGGGCTGGGGAGAATCCAATCAGCCCCAGCATTTT
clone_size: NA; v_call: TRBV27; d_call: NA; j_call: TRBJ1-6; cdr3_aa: CASTPNLQHNSPLHF; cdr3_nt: TGTGCCAGCACCCCTAACCTCCAGCATAATTCACCCCTCCACTTT
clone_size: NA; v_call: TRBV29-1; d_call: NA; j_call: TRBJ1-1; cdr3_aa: CSGEQGPAFF; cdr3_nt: TGCAGCGGGGAACAGGGTCCAGCTTTCTTT
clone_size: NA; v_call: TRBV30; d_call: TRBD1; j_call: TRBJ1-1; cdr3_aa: CAWSLGTGLTEAFF; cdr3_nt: TGTGCCTGGAGTCTGGGGACAGGGCTGACTGAAGCTTTCTTT
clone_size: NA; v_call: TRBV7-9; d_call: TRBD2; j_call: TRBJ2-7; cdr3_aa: CASRTSGNYEQYF; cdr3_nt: TGTGCCAGCAGGACTAGCGGAAACTACGAGCAGTACTTC
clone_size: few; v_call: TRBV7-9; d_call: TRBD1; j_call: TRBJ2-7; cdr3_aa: CASSLRDRGSGEQYF; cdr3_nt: TGTGCCAGCAGCTTAAGAGACAGGGGGTCGGGGGAGCAGTACTTC
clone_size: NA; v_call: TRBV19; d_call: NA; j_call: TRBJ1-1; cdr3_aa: CASSISRNTEAFF; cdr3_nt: TGTGCCAGTAGTATCTCCAGGAACACTGAAGCTTTCTTT
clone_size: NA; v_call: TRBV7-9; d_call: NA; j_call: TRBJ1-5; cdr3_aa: CAPGRAKYSNQPQHF; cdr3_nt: TGTGCCCCGGGGAGGGCAAAGTATAGCAATCAGCCCCAGCATTTT
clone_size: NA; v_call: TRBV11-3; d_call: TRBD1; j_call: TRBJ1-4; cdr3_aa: CASSEGTGDEKLFF; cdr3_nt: TGTGCCAGCAGCGAAGGGACAGGGGATGAAAAACTGTTTTTT
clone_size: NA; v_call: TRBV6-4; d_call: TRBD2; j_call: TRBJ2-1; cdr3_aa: CASSEKSGGYNEQFF; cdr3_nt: TGTGCCAGCAGTGAAAAGAGCGGGGGTTACAATGAGCAGTTCTTC
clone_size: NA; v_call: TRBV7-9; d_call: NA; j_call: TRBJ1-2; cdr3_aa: CASSLEGNYGYTF; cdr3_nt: TGTGCCAGCAGCTTAGAGGGTAACTATGGCTACACCTTC
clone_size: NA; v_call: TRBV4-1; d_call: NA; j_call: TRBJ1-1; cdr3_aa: CASSQVLQDGEAFF; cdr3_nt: TGCGCCAGCAGCCAAGTATTACAGGATGGTGAAGCTTTCTTT
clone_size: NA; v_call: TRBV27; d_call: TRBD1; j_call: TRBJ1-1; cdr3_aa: CASSVGTGGLFRTEAFF; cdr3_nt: TGTGCCAGCAGTGTCGGGACAGGGGGCCTCTTTAGGACTGAAGCTTTCTTT
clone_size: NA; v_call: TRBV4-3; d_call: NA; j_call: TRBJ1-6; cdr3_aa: CASSPTTRGGAESPLHF; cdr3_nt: TGCGCCAGCAGCCCAACAACGCGGGGGGGAGCGGAATCACCCCTCCACTTT
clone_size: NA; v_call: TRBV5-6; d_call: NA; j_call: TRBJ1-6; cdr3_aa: CASSLQISPLHF; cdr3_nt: TGTGCCAGCAGCCTACAAATTTCACCCCTCCACTTT
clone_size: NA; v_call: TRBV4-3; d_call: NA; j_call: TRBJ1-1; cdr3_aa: CASSQVRQNTEAFF; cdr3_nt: TGCGCCAGCAGCCAAGTACGACAGAACACTGAAGCTTTCTTT
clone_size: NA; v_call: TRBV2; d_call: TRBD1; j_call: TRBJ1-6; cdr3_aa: CASSAQGANNSPLHF; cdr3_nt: TGTGCCAGCAGCGCCCAGGGGGCGAACAATTCACCCCTCCACTTT
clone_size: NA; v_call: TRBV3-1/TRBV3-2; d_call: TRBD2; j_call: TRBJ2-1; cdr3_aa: CASSHRGGAYNEQFF; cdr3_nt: TGTGCCAGCAGCCACCGCGGGGGGGCTTACAATGAGCAGTTCTTC
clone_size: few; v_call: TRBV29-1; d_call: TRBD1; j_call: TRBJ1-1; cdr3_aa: CSATGQMNTEAFF; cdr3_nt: TGCAGCGCCACGGGACAGATGAACACTGAAGCTTTCTTT
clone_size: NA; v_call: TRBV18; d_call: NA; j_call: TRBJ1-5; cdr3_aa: CASSPPNQPQHF; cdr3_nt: TGTGCCAGCTCACCGCCCAATCAGCCCCAGCATTTT
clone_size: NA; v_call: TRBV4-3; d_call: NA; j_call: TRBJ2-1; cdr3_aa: CASSQEPRSYNEQFF; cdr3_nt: TGCGCCAGCAGCCAAGAGCCAAGATCCTACAATGAGCAGTTCTTC
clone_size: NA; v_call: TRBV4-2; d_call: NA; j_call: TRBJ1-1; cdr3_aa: CASSQDTGSDTEAFF; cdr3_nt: TGTGCCAGCAGCCAAGATACAGGATCCGACACTGAAGCTTTCTTT